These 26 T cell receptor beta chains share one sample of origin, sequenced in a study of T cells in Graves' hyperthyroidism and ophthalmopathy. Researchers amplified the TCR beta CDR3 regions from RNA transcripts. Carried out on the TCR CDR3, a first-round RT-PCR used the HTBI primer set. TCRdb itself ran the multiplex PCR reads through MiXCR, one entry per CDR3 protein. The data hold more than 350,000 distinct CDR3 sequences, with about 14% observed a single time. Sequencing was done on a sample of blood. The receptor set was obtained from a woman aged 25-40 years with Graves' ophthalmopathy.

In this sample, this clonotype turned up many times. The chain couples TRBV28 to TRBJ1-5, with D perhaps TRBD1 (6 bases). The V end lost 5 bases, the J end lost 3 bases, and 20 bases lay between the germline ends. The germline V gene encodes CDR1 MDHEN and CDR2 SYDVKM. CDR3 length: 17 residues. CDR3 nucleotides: TGTGCCAGCAGTCCGCTACCAACAGGGAGAATCAATCAGCCCCAGCATTTT. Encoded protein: CASSPLPTGRINQPQHF.

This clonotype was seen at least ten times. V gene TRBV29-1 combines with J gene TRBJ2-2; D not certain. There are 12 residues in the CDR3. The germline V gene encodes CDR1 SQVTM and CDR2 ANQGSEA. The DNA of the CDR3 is TGCGCACCGCGGTCGAACACCGGGGAGCTGTTTTTT. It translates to CAPRSNTGELFF.

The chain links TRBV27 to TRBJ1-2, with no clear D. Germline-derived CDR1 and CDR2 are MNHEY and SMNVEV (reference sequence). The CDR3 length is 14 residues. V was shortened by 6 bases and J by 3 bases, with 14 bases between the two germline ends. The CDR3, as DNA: TGTGCCAGCAGCCCTGTGGGTTCTTACTATGGCTACACCTTC. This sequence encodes CASSPVGSYYGYTF.

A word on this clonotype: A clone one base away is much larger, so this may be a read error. CDR3: CASTPDRGRIETQYF. The CDR3 DNA is TGTGCCAGCACCCCGGACAGGGGGCGCATAGAGACCCAGTACTTC. This chain links TRBV2 with TRBJ2-5; 11 bases line up with TRBD1. This CDR3 is built from 15 residues. The germline V gene encodes CDR1 SNHLY and CDR2 FYNNEI. The ends lost 7 bases at V and 4 bases at J; junction bases unmatched: 8.

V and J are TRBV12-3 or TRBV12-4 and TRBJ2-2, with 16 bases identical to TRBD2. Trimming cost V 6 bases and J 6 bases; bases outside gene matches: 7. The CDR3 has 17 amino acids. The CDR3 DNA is TGTGCCAGCAGGGGGACTAGCGGGGGGGCCTTCTCCGGGGAGCTGTTTTTT. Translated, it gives CASRGTSGGAFSGELFF.

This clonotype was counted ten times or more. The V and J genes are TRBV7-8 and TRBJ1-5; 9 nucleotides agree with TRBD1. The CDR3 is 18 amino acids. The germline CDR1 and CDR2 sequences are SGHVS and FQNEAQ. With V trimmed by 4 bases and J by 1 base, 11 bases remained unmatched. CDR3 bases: TGTGCCAGCAGCTCATCAGACCGGGACAGGGTCAGCAATCAGCCCCAGCATTTT. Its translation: CASSSSDRDRVSNQPQHF.

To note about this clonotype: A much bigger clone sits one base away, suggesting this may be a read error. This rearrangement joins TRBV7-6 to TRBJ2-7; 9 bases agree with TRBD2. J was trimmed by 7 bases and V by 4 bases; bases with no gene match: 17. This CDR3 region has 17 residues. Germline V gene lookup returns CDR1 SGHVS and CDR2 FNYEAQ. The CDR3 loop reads CASSSNLAGSDSGEQYF. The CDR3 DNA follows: TGTGCCAGCAGCTCGAATCTAGCGGGGTCCGACTCCGGAGAGCAGTACTTC.

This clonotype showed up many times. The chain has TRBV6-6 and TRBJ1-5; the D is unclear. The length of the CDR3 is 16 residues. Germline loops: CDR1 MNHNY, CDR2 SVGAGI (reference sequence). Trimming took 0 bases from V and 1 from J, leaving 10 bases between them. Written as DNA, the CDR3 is TGTGCCAGCAGTTACTCCAATTCAGTAAGCAATCAGCCCCAGCATTTT. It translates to CASSYSNSVSNQPQHF.

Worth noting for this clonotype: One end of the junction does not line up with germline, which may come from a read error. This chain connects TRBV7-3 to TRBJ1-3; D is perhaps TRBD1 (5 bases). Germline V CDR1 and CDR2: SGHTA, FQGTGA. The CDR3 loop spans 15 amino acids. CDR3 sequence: CASSPAGGSGNTRYF. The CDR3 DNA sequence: TGTGCCAGCAGCCCGGCTGGGGGATCTGGAAACACCAGATATTTT.

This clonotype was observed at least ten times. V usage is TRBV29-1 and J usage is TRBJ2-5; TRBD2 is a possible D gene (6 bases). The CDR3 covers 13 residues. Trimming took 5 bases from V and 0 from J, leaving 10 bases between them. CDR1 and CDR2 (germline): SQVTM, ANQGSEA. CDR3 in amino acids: CSVLARYQETQYF. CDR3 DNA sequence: TGCAGCGTTCTAGCGAGGTACCAAGAGACCCAGTACTTC. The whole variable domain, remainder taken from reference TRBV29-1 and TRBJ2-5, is SAVISQKPSRDICQRGTSLTIQCQVDSQVTMMFWYRQQPGQSLTLIATANQGSEATYESGFVIDKFPISRPNLTFSTLTVSNMSPEDSSIYLCSVLARYQETQYFGPGTRLLVL.

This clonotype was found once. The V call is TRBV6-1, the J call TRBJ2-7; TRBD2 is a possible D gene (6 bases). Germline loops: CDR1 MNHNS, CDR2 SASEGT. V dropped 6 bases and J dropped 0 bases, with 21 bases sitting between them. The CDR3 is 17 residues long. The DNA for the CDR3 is TGTGCCAGCAGAGTCTCGGGGGTCCCAAGGAGCTCCTACGAGCAGTACTTC. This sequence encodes CASRVSGVPRSSYEQYF.

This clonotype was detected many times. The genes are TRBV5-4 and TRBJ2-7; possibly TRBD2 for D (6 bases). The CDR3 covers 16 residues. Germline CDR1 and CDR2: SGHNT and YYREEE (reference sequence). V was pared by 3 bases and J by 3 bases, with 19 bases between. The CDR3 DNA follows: TGTGCCAGCAGCTCAGTCGGGGGACGGGTTCACTACGAGCAGTACTTC. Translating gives CASSSVGGRVHYEQYF.

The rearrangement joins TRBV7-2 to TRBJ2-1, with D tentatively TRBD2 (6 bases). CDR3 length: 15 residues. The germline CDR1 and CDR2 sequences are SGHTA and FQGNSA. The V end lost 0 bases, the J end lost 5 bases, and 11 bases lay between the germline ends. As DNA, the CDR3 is TGTGCCAGCAGCTTAGCGGCGGGGCCTCACAATGAGCAGTTCTTC. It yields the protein CASSLAAGPHNEQFF.

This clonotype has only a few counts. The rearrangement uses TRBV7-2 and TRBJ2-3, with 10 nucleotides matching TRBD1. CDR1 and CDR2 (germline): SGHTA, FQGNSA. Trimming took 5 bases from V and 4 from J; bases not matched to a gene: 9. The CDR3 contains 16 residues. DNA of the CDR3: TGTGCCAGCAGCCCAAGGAGGGGACAGGGGTCAGATACGCAGTATTTT. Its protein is CASSPRRGQGSDTQYF.

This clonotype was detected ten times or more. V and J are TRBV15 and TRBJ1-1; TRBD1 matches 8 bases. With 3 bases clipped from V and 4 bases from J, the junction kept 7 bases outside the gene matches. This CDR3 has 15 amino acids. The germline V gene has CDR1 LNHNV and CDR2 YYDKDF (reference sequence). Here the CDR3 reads CATSSEQGGLTEAFF. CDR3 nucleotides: TGTGCCACCAGCAGCGAACAGGGGGGGCTCACTGAAGCTTTCTTT.

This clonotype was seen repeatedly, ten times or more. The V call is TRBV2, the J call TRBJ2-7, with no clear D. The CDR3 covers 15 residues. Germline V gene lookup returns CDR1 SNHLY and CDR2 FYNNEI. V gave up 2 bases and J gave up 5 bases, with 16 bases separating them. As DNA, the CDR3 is TGTGCCAGCAGTGAAATAGGTCCGGTGGGCAACGAGCAGTACTTC. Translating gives CASSEIGPVGNEQYF.

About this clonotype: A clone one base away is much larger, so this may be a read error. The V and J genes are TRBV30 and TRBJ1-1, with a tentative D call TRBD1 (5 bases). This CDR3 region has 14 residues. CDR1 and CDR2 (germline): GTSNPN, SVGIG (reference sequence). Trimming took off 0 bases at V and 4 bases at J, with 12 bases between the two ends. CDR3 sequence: CAWSVWGFGTEAFF. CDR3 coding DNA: TGTGCCTGGAGTGTATGGGGCTTTGGCACTGAAGCTTTCTTT.

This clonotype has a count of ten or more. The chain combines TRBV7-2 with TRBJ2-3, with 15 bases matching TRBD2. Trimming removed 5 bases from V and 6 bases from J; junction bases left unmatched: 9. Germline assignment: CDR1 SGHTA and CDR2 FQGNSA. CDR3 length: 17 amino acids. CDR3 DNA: TGTGCCAGCAGCCCCTGGACTAGCGGGGGGGGGGGGGATACGCAGTATTTT. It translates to CASSPWTSGGGGDTQYF.

CDR3 coding DNA: TGTGCCAGCAGCGGCGACAGGGGTATTAGGTCAGAGACCCAGTACTTC. This translates into CASSGDRGIRSETQYF. The chain employs TRBV5-6 and TRBJ2-5; 8 nucleotides line up with TRBD1. The CDR3 loop spans 16 amino acids. After removal of 4 bases from V and 4 bases from J, the junction contained 12 bases not matched to a gene. Germline CDR1 and CDR2: SGHDT and YYEEEE.

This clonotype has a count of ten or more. The DNA of the CDR3 is TGTGCCAGCAGCGCCAGGCTAGCGGGGGGGTTAAATGAGCAGTTCTTC. Residues: CASSARLAGGLNEQFF. V gene TRBV11-2 combines with J gene TRBJ2-1; 12 bases agree with TRBD2. Losses at the gene ends were 5 bases for V and 7 bases for J; bases not matched to a gene: 9. Germline-derived CDR1 and CDR2 are SGHAT and FQNNGV. The CDR3 extends over 16 amino acids. The full variable domain, rest sourced from reference TRBV11-2 and TRBJ2-1, is EAGVAQSPRYKIIEKRQSVAFWCNPISGHATLYWYQQILGQGPKLLIQFQNNGVVDDSQLPKDRFSAERLKGVDSTLKIQPAKLEDSAVYLCASSARLAGGLNEQFFGPGTRLTVL.

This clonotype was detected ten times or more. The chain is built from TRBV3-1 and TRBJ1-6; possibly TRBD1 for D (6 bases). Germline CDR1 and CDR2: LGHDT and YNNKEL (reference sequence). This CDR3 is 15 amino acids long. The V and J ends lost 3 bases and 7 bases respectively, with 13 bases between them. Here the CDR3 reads CASSHTLTGNSPLHF. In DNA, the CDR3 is TGTGCCAGCAGCCACACCCTCACAGGGAATTCACCCCTCCACTTT.

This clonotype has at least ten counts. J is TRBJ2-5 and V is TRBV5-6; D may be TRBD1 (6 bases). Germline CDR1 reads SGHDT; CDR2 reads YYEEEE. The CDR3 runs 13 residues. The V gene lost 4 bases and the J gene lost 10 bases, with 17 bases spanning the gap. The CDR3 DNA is TGTGCCAGCAGCGGGACCACAGGGAAGGACCAGTACTTC. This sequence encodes CASSGTTGKDQYF.

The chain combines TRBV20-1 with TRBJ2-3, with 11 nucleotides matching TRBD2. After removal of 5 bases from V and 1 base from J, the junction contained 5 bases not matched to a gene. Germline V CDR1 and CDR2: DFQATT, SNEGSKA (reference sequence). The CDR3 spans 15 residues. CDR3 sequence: CSADSGGARTDTQYF. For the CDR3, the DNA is TGCAGTGCTGATAGCGGGGGGGCCCGCACAGATACGCAGTATTTT.

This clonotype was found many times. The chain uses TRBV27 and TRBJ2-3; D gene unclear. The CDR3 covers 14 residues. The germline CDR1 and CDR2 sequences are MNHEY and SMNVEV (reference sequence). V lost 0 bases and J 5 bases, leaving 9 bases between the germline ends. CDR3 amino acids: CASSLSTSVDTQYF. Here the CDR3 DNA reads TGTGCCAGCAGTTTATCAACCTCGGTAGATACGCAGTATTTT.

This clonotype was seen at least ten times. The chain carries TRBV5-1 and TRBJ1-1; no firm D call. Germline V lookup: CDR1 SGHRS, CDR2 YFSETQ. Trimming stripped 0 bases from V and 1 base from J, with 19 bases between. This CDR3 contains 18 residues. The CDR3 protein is CASSLASGTAYRNTEAFF. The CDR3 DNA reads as TGCGCCAGCAGCTTGGCCTCAGGAACCGCTTATAGGAACACTGAAGCTTTCTTT.

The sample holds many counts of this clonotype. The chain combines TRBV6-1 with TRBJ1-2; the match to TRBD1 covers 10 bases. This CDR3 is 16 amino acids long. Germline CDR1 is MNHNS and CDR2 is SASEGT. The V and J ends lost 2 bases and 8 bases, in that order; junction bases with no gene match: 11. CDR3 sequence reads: CASSESPSDRGRGYTF. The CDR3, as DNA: TGTGCCAGCAGTGAATCCCCGTCGGACAGGGGGAGGGGCTACACCTTC.